These 32 T cell receptor beta chains were all obtained from the same sample, sequenced in a study of shared clonotypes between healthy human individuals. Sequencing was performed with immunoSEQ multiplex PCR; in TCRdb, only in-frame clones are kept and a portion is missing. The table has more than 1,200,000 clones, 98% seen once. The sequencing input was naive CD4+ T cells sorted from blood. Subset defined: CD45RA+ positively selected. The receptors originated from a man aged 25 to 45 in good health.

V and J are TRBV7-9 and TRBJ2-7; D remains unclear. CDR1 SEHNR and CDR2 FQNEAQ come from the germline V gene (reference sequence). V lost 1 base and J 0 bases, leaving 7 bases between the germline ends. CDR3 length: 14 residues. The CDR3 DNA follows: TGTGCCAGCAGCTTAGGTCTGCTCTCCTACGAGCAGTACTTC. It codes for CASSLGLLSYEQYF.

The V gene is TRBV7-2, the J gene TRBJ2-1, with 9 bases fitting TRBD2. V trimming: 1 base; J trimming: 1 base; junction bases outside the gene matches: 11. The germline V gene encodes CDR1 SGHTA and CDR2 FQGNSA. The CDR3 covers 19 residues. The CDR3 is CASSLGLAGVQFSYNEQFF. The CDR3 DNA reads as TGTGCCAGCAGCTTAGGATTAGCGGGAGTTCAGTTTTCCTACAATGAGCAGTTCTTC.

The V and J genes are TRBV5-1 and TRBJ1-1, with 9 bases identical to TRBD1. The CDR3 has 16 amino acids. The V and J ends lost 0 bases and 4 bases, in that order; junction bases with no gene match: 7. Germline CDR1 SGHRS, CDR2 YFSETQ. Here the CDR3 DNA reads TGCGCCAGCAGCTTGGGGGGACAGGGCATATCCACTGAAGCTTTCTTT. It codes for CASSLGGQGISTEAFF. Together with reference TRBV5-1 and TRBJ1-1, the CDR3 gives the full variable domain: KAGVTQTPRYLIKTRGQQVTLSCSPISGHRSVSWYQQTPGQGLQFLFEYFSETQRNKGNFPGRFSGRQFSNSRSEMNVSTLELGDSALYLCASSLGGQGISTEAFFGQGTRLTVV.

The sample holds one count of this clone. The V and J genes are TRBV4-1 and TRBJ2-2; TRBD2 matches at 8 bases. Looked up from germline, CDR1 is MGHRA and CDR2 is YSYEKL. The trim removed 5 bases at V and 4 bases at J, leaving 9 bases unmatched. The CDR3 runs to 16 residues. CDR3 sequence reads: CASSSWTSYATGELFF. The CDR3 DNA sequence: TGCGCCAGCAGCTCATGGACTAGCTATGCCACCGGGGAGCTGTTTTTT.

The chain is built from TRBV6-6 and TRBJ1-5; no clear D gene. The CDR3 loop spans 16 amino acids. Between the trimmed V and J ends, which lost 2 bases and 5 bases, there was a span of 16 bases. Germline lookup yields CDR1 MNHNY and CDR2 SVGAGI (reference sequence). In nucleotides, the CDR3 is TGTGCCAGCAGTTACCCCCCGGGAGGATTAGATCAGCCCCAGCATTTT. Protein product: CASSYPPGGLDQPQHF.

V is TRBV30 and J is TRBJ2-7; D unresolved. The CDR3 has 15 amino acids. V lost 2 bases and J lost 6, with 20 bases in between. The germline V gene has CDR1 GTSNPN and CDR2 SVGIG (reference sequence). The CDR3 nucleotides read TGTGCCTGGAGTCCGAACCGACCCCCTTGGGGCGAGCAGTACTTC. It is translated as CAWSPNRPPWGEQYF.

V usage is TRBV18 and J usage is TRBJ2-5; D gene ambiguous. The CDR3 loop spans 16 amino acids. In germline, CDR1 is KGHSH, CDR2 LQKENI. V was cut by 1 base and J by 3 bases, with 15 bases left in between. CDR3 amino acids: CASSPLLSAAEETQYF. CDR3 sequence (DNA): TGTGCCAGCTCACCACTCCTTTCTGCGGCGGAAGAGACCCAGTACTTC. Full variable domain (rest looked up from reference TRBV18 and TRBJ2-5): NAGVMQNPRHLVRRRGQEARLRCSPMKGHSHVYWYRQLPEEGLKFMVYLQKENIIDESGMPKERFSAEFPKEGPSILRIQQVVRGDSAAYFCASSPLLSAAEETQYFGPGTRLLVL.

In its sample, this clone was seen once. The V gene is TRBV6-5, the J gene TRBJ1-3, with D perhaps matching TRBD1 (5 bases). V was shortened by 5 bases and J by 1 base, with 9 bases between the two germline ends. The CDR3 runs to 14 residues. CDR1 and CDR2 from the germline V gene are MNHEY and SVGAGI. This chain's CDR3 is CASSNRLSGNTIYF. CDR3 nucleotide sequence: TGTGCCAGCAGTAACAGGCTGTCTGGAAACACCATATATTTT.

To note about this clone: The sample has other DNA sequences that encode this CDR3 too. The V gene is TRBV18, the J gene TRBJ2-7, with TRBD1 matching over 11 bases. Looked up from germline, CDR1 is KGHSH and CDR2 is LQKENI. There are 15 residues in the CDR3. The V gene end was trimmed by 3 bases and the J gene end by 1 base; junction bases not matched to a gene: 2. CDR3 DNA sequence: TGTGCCAGCTCACCCGGGACAGGGGGGTCCTACGAGCAGTACTTC. Protein: CASSPGTGGSYEQYF.

The chain is built from TRBV4-1 and TRBJ2-7; D possibly corresponds to TRBD2 (5 bases). The germline V gene has CDR1 MGHRA and CDR2 YSYEKL. V was clipped by 4 bases and J by 3 bases, with 10 bases between them. The CDR3 has 13 residues. This CDR3 reads CASSPGILYEQYF. The DNA of the CDR3 is TGCGCCAGCAGCCCGGGGATCCTCTACGAGCAGTACTTC.

The chain joins TRBV4-3 to TRBJ2-3; a weak D match, TRBD2 (6 bases). V lost 4 bases to trimming and J lost 0 bases, with 11 bases between them. CDR1 and CDR2 (germline): LGHNA, YSLEER. The CDR3 is made up of 15 amino acids. CDR3 sequence (DNA): TGCGCCAGCAGCCTTACCGGGACTAGCACAGATACGCAGTATTTT. Protein product: CASSLTGTSTDTQYF.

The chain is built from TRBV7-3 and TRBJ2-7, with D maybe TRBD2 (6 bases). This CDR3 comprises 15 residues. The germline gives CDR1 SGHTA, CDR2 FQGTGA. V dropped 4 bases and J dropped 1 base, with 14 bases sitting between them. The CDR3: CASSSGGAESYEQYF. The CDR3 region has the DNA TGTGCCAGCAGCTCCGGAGGGGCTGAGTCCTACGAGCAGTACTTC.

The J gene is TRBJ2-1, the V gene TRBV30, with TRBD1 as a possible D gene (7 bases). The CDR3 contains 16 residues. In germline, CDR1 is GTSNPN, CDR2 SVGIG (reference sequence). V lost 2 bases, J lost 10 bases, and 24 bases lay in between. Written as DNA, the CDR3 is TGTGCCTGGAGTCGGGTGCTAGCCGACAGGGCGGGAGAGCAGTTCTTC. Translating gives CAWSRVLADRAGEQFF.

V usage is TRBV12-2 and J usage is TRBJ2-2; no check of the table's D call, TRBD2, against the DNA was made. TRBV12-2 constitutes a pseudogene. CDR3 length: 17 amino acids. CDR3 protein: CASRPWRQAPRTGELFF. In nucleotides, the CDR3 is TGTGCAAGTCGCCCCTGGAGGCAGGCCCCACGGACCGGGGAGCTGTTTTTT.

The chain employs TRBV7-9 and TRBJ2-7; D may be TRBD1 or TRBD2 (6 bases each). Germline CDR1 and CDR2: SEHNR and FQNEAQ (reference sequence). The V and J ends lost 5 bases and 2 bases respectively, with 25 bases between them. This CDR3 is built from 18 residues. The CDR3 DNA sequence: TGTGCCAGCAGCCAAACTGGGGGGCGACAAGGTCGTGCCTACGAGCAGTACTTC. Translated, it gives CASSQTGGRQGRAYEQYF.

The rearrangement uses TRBV13 and TRBJ2-7; 7 bases map to TRBD1. The V and J ends lost 5 bases and 3 bases, in that order; junction bases with no gene match: 7. Germline V gene lookup returns CDR1 PRHDT and CDR2 FYEKMQ (reference sequence). CDR3 length equals 14 residues. The CDR3 coding sequence is TGTGCCAGCAGCCGCCGGGACAGCTACTACGAGCAGTACTTC. Its translation is CASSRRDSYYEQYF.

The CDR3 coding sequence is TGTGCCAGCAGCTCGGGTGGGGGGGCCACAGATACGCAGTATTTT. Translated, it gives CASSSGGGATDTQYF. The gene calls are TRBV5-4 and TRBJ2-3; maybe TRBD2 (7 bases). This CDR3 is 15 amino acids long. Per the germline V gene, CDR1 is SGHNT and CDR2 is YYREEE (reference sequence). Trimming shortened V by 3 bases and J by 2 bases, and 13 bases separated the two germline ends.

V usage is TRBV29-1 and J usage is TRBJ2-5; 9 nucleotides match TRBD1. CDR1 and CDR2 from the germline V gene are SQVTM and ANQGSEA. The CDR3 loop spans 13 amino acids. V shed 7 bases, J shed 4 bases, and the junction held 7 bases outside the gene matches. The CDR3 DNA is TGCAGCGCAGGACAGGGGTCGCGAGAGACCCAGTACTTC. The encoded protein is CSAGQGSRETQYF. The full variable domain, rest sourced from reference TRBV29-1 and TRBJ2-5, is SAVISQKPSRDICQRGTSLTIQCQVDSQVTMMFWYRQQPGQSLTLIATANQGSEATYESGFVIDKFPISRPNLTFSTLTVSNMSPEDSSIYLCSAGQGSRETQYFGPGTRLLVL.

This chain connects TRBV5-6 to TRBJ1-2; D uncertain. The germline V and J ends were trimmed by 2 bases and 0 bases, with 11 bases remaining between them. The CDR3 sequence is 15 residues long. Per the germline V gene, CDR1 is SGHDT and CDR2 is YYEEEE. In nucleotides, the CDR3 is TGTGCCAGCAGCTTTTCTACCGTAGCTAACTATGGCTACACCTTC. Encoded protein: CASSFSTVANYGYTF.

This chain uses TRBV29-1 with TRBJ2-7; a weak D match, TRBD1 (5 bases). The germline V gene encodes CDR1 SQVTM and CDR2 ANQGSEA. This CDR3 is 12 amino acids long. The V and J ends lost 4 bases and 5 bases respectively, with 12 bases between them. The CDR3 reads CSVGAGKDEQYF. For the CDR3, the DNA is TGCAGCGTTGGGGCAGGGAAGGACGAGCAGTACTTC.

For the CDR3, the DNA is TGTGCCAGCAGTCCCCTCAGGGAGCAGTACTTC. Its protein is CASSPLREQYF. The chain is built from TRBV2 and TRBJ2-7; the D is unclear. Germline assignment: CDR1 SNHLY and CDR2 FYNNEI. The V end lost 5 bases, the J end lost 7 bases, and 9 bases lay between the germline ends. This CDR3 region has 11 residues. The whole variable domain, filled in from reference TRBV2 and TRBJ2-7, reads EPEVTQTPSHQVTQMGQEVILRCVPISNHLYFYWYRQILGQKVEFLVSFYNNEISEKSEIFDDQFSVERPDGSNFTLKIRSTKLEDSAMYFCASSPLREQYFGPGTRLTVT.

The chain has TRBV7-2 and TRBJ2-1; 8 nucleotides match TRBD2. After removal of 1 base from V and 8 bases from J, the junction contained 1 base not matched to a gene. The CDR3 is 13 residues long. The germline V gene has CDR1 SGHTA and CDR2 FQGNSA. DNA of the CDR3: TGTGCCAGCAGCTTAGGGCGGGAGGATGAGCAGTTCTTC. Its translation is CASSLGREDEQFF. Together with reference TRBV7-2 and TRBJ2-1, the CDR3 gives the full variable domain: GAGVSQSPSNKVTEKGKDVELRCDPISGHTALYWYRQSLGQGLEFLIYFQGNSAPDKSGLPSDRFSAERTGGSVSTLTIQRTQQEDSAVYLCASSLGREDEQFFGPGTRLTVL.

V usage is TRBV27 and J usage is TRBJ2-1, with 12 bases that match TRBD2. Germline CDR1 and CDR2: MNHEY and SMNVEV (reference sequence). The CDR3 contains 16 residues. Trimming cost V 5 bases and J 7 bases; bases outside gene matches: 9. The CDR3 sequence: CASSPTDLAGGNEQFF. CDR3 bases: TGTGCCAGCAGTCCGACGGATCTAGCGGGAGGGAATGAGCAGTTCTTC.

The chain links TRBV7-2 to TRBJ2-1, with 10 bases identical to TRBD2. Trimming cost V 5 bases and J 8 bases; bases outside gene matches: 18. Germline-derived CDR1 and CDR2 are SGHTA and FQGNSA. The CDR3 spans 18 residues. The CDR3 DNA sequence: TGTGCCAGCAGCCCCCGCGGTGCTAGCGGGAGCATATCCCATGAGCAGTTCTTC. The encoded protein is CASSPRGASGSISHEQFF. The full variable domain, its missing parts supplied by reference TRBV7-2 and TRBJ2-1, is GAGVSQSPSNKVTEKGKDVELRCDPISGHTALYWYRQSLGQGLEFLIYFQGNSAPDKSGLPSDRFSAERTGGSVSTLTIQRTQQEDSAVYLCASSPRGASGSISHEQFFGPGTRLTVL.

V usage is TRBV27 and J usage is TRBJ2-7, with 9 bases identical to TRBD2. CDR3 size: 16 residues. J was trimmed by 2 bases and V by 5 bases; bases with no gene match: 10. Germline loops: CDR1 MNHEY, CDR2 SMNVEV (reference sequence). The CDR3 loop reads CASSPAAAGGPYEQYF. DNA of the CDR3: TGTGCCAGCAGTCCGGCCGCCGCGGGAGGGCCCTACGAGCAGTACTTC.

Concerning this clone itself: This sample also contains other DNA sequences that code for the same CDR3. The chain joins TRBV7-9 to TRBJ2-2, with 7 bases matching TRBD2. This CDR3 is 19 amino acids long. Germline V gives CDR1 SEHNR, CDR2 FQNEAQ (reference sequence). After removal of 2 bases from V and 0 bases from J, the junction contained 12 bases not matched to a gene. In DNA, the CDR3 is TGTGCCAGCAGCTTACGCCCTAGCGGAATTTTCGCGAACACCGGGGAGCTGTTTTTT. Translated: CASSLRPSGIFANTGELFF.

The J gene is TRBJ1-3, the V gene TRBV5-1; D remains unclear. The germline V and J ends were trimmed by 0 bases and 4 bases, with 8 bases remaining between them. This CDR3 is 14 amino acids long. Germline CDR1 and CDR2: SGHRS and YFSETQ. In DNA, the CDR3 is TGCGCCAGCAGCTTGGGAAGGCCCGGAAACACCATATATTTT. Its protein product is CASSLGRPGNTIYF.

The chain combines TRBV18 with TRBJ2-7; TRBD1 is a possible D gene (5 bases). CDR3 length equals 12 residues. CDR1 is KGHSH and CDR2 is LQKENI in the germline V gene. V was shortened by 5 bases and J by 6 bases, with 11 bases between the two germline ends. CDR3 in DNA: TGTGCCAGCTCAAGACAGAACAGCGAGCAGTACTTC. Protein: CASSRQNSEQYF.

V usage is TRBV4-1 and J usage is TRBJ2-1; 7 bases agree with TRBD1. The trim removed 3 bases at V and 5 bases at J, leaving 10 bases unmatched. CDR1 and CDR2 from the germline V gene are MGHRA and YSYEKL. This CDR3 contains 16 residues. For the CDR3, the DNA is TGCGCCAGCAGCCACCGTAAGGGGACAGTGAACAATGAGCAGTTCTTC. This gives the protein CASSHRKGTVNNEQFF.

The chain carries TRBV7-6 and TRBJ2-3, with a weak D call TRBD2 (5 bases). The CDR3 has 16 amino acids. The ends were cut back, 4 bases at V and 3 bases at J, with 17 bases in the middle. Germline V gene sequence: CDR1 SGHVS, CDR2 FNYEAQ. The CDR3 is CASSSLSGRRTDTQYF. The CDR3 DNA reads TGTGCCAGCAGCTCCCTGTCCGGTCGGAGGACAGATACGCAGTATTTT.

The chain carries TRBV9 and TRBJ2-7; 10 bases line up with TRBD2. Trimming took 0 bases from V and 6 from J; bases not matched to a gene: 6. Per the germline V gene, CDR1 is SGDLS and CDR2 is YYNGEE. This CDR3 has 15 amino acids. The CDR3 sequence is CASSVDGLAGVEQYF. CDR3 in DNA: TGTGCCAGCAGCGTAGACGGGCTAGCGGGAGTCGAGCAGTACTTC.

The chain recombines TRBV6-5 with TRBJ2-2; no definite D call. Germline lookup yields CDR1 MNHEY and CDR2 SVGAGI. V dropped 2 bases and J dropped 2 bases, with 6 bases sitting between them. The CDR3 is 14 residues long. CDR3 sequence: CASSYESNTGELFF. The CDR3 nucleotides read TGTGCCAGCAGTTACGAATCAAACACCGGGGAGCTGTTTTTT.